These 18 T cell receptor beta chains were sequenced from one sample in a study of OX40 agonist ivuxolimab in advanced cancers. The assay was immunoSEQ multiplex PCR, and TCRdb's table has in-frame clones only and misses some. The sample consists of more than 95,000 clones, roughly 90% of them appearing once. The sample was CD4+ or CD8+ T cells sorted from blood, taken in a trial of the OX40 agonist ivuxolimab. All receptors derive from an adult with an advanced solid tumor such as melanoma, head and neck, liver or kidney cancer.

V is TRBV7-3 and J is TRBJ2-3; 7 bases agree with TRBD2. This CDR3 spans 15 amino acids. Looked up from germline, CDR1 is SGHTA and CDR2 is FQGTGA. The V and J ends lost 2 bases and 4 bases, in that order; junction bases with no gene match: 6. The CDR3 is CASSLRLAAPDTQYF. The DNA of the CDR3 is TGTGCCAGCAGCTTACGGCTAGCGGCTCCAGATACGCAGTATTTT.

The sample holds a few counts of this clone. The rearrangement uses TRBV25-1 and TRBJ1-6; D is ambiguous. With 5 bases removed from V and 7 bases from J, the gap between germline ends came to 18 bases. CDR1 and CDR2 from the germline V gene are MGHDK and SYGVNS. The CDR3 runs to 16 residues. CDR3 bases: TGTGCCAGCAGTAGCTCCTCTCCAGGTTCGAATTCACCCCTCCACTTT. It codes for CASSSSSPGSNSPLHF.

The chain uses TRBV28 and TRBJ1-4; D gene uncertain. The germline V gene has CDR1 MDHEN and CDR2 SYDVKM. The CDR3 extends over 14 amino acids. With 4 bases removed from V and 0 bases from J, the gap between germline ends came to 6 bases. The CDR3 sequence: CASSSAATNEKLFF. The CDR3 region has the DNA TGTGCCAGCAGTTCGGCAGCAACTAATGAAAAACTGTTTTTT.

This clone was observed a handful of times. The genes are TRBV14 and TRBJ2-3; D not resolved. This CDR3 contains 12 residues. Germline V lookup: CDR1 SGHDN, CDR2 FVKESK. The V end was cut by 5 bases, the J end by 14 bases, with 17 bases between. The CDR3, as DNA: TGTGCCAGCAGCGTTGCTGCCCAGCTCAGGTATTTT. Protein: CASSVAAQLRYF.

The CDR3 DNA reads TGTGCCAGCAGCTACGAGGAGCAGACCCAGTACTTC. This codes for CASSYEEQTQYF. The chain joins TRBV7-9 to TRBJ2-5; D uncertain. V lost 4 bases and J 6 bases, leaving 9 bases between the germline ends. Germline V gives CDR1 SEHNR, CDR2 FQNEAQ (reference sequence). The CDR3 extends over 12 amino acids.

The chain couples TRBV7-3 to TRBJ1-5; 8 bases agree with TRBD1. The length of the CDR3 is 21 residues. V lost 6 bases and J lost 0; bases outside the gene matches: 22. Germline assignment: CDR1 SGHTA and CDR2 FQGTGA. CDR3 amino acids: CASSFTADRVECVGSNQPQHF. Written as DNA, the CDR3 is TGTGCCAGCAGTTTTACCGCGGACAGGGTAGAGTGTGTGGGTAGCAATCAGCCCCAGCATTTT.

The chain combines TRBV25-1 with TRBJ1-5; perhaps TRBD1 as D (6 bases). The CDR3 runs to 14 residues. CDR1 and CDR2 (germline): MGHDK, SYGVNS. Trimming left V 1 base short and J 6 bases short, with 10 bases between. The CDR3 reads CASSEWGGGQPQHF. DNA for the CDR3: TGTGCCAGCAGTGAATGGGGAGGGGGTCAGCCCCAGCATTTT.

This chain's CDR3 is CASSLTGPNTEAFF. Here the CDR3 DNA reads TGTGCCAGCAGCTTAACAGGCCCGAACACTGAAGCTTTCTTT. This chain links TRBV7-2 with TRBJ1-1; weak D call: TRBD1 (5 bases). There are 14 residues in the CDR3. Trimming pared 2 bases from V and 1 base from J, leaving 8 bases between. Germline assignment: CDR1 SGHTA and CDR2 FQGNSA.

The gene calls are TRBV6-5 and TRBJ1-1, with D unresolved. The length of the CDR3 is 14 residues. V was shortened by 2 bases and J by 3 bases, with 10 bases between the two germline ends. CDR1 is MNHEY and CDR2 is SVGAGI in the germline V gene. The CDR3 reads CASSYPGPYTEAFF. The CDR3 DNA sequence: TGTGCCAGCAGTTACCCTGGACCATACACTGAAGCTTTCTTT.

V usage is TRBV27 and J usage is TRBJ2-1; 10 bases map to TRBD2. In germline, CDR1 is MNHEY, CDR2 SMNVEV (reference sequence). CDR3 length: 14 residues. V lost 4 bases to trimming and J lost 6 bases; unmatched junction nucleotides: 3. CDR3 sequence: CASSYASGSNEQFF. The CDR3 DNA reads TGTGCCAGCAGTTATGCTAGCGGGAGCAATGAGCAGTTCTTC.

V and J are TRBV9 and TRBJ2-5, with 9 bases matching TRBD2. There are 17 residues in the CDR3. Germline loops: CDR1 SGDLS, CDR2 YYNGEE. V lost 3 bases to trimming and J lost 0 bases; unmatched junction nucleotides: 9. Here the CDR3 DNA reads TGTGCCAGCAGCGCAACCGGCGGGAGGGCCTACCAAGAGACCCAGTACTTC. Its translation: CASSATGGRAYQETQYF.

This rearrangement joins TRBV7-2 to TRBJ2-2; possibly TRBD1 for D (6 bases). Germline lookup yields CDR1 SGHTA and CDR2 FQGNSA. This CDR3 has 15 amino acids. Trimming took 7 bases from V and 1 from J, leaving 13 bases between them. The CDR3: CASIRGGLNTGELFF. CDR3 DNA sequence: TGTGCCAGCATCCGAGGGGGTTTGAACACCGGGGAGCTGTTTTTT.

V is TRBV7-9 and J is TRBJ2-5, with TRBD1 matching over 11 bases. TRBJ2-7 matches the DNA end more closely, so the J call is doubtful. Germline CDR1 is SEHNR and CDR2 is FQNEAQ (reference sequence). The CDR3 runs to 17 residues. The CDR3 bases are TGTGCCAGCAGCTTAGCTCGTTTGGACAGGGGGCCCTACGAGCAGTACTTC. Translating it yields CASSLARLDRGPYEQYF.

The chain joins TRBV7-2 to TRBJ1-2; tentative D call: TRBD1 (5 bases). Germline V gene sequence: CDR1 SGHTA, CDR2 FQGNSA. V dropped 4 bases and J dropped 4 bases, with 13 bases sitting between them. This CDR3 comprises 14 residues. Here the CDR3 reads CASSSTGPTYGYTF. In DNA form, the CDR3 reads TGTGCCAGCAGCTCTACGGGACCTACCTATGGCTACACCTTC.

In its sample, this clone was seen once. The rearrangement joins TRBV11-3 to TRBJ2-7; 10 bases fit TRBD2. V lost 1 base, J lost 7 bases, and 4 bases stayed unmatched. The CDR3 is 14 amino acids. Germline V CDR1 and CDR2: SGHNT, YENEEA. The CDR3 loop reads CASSLGGTSDEQYF. The CDR3 nucleotides are TGTGCCAGCAGCTTAGGCGGGACTAGCGATGAGCAGTACTTC.

The chain employs TRBV7-3 and TRBJ2-7; D is unresolved. The CDR3 has 14 residues. Between the trimmed V and J ends, which lost 4 bases and 2 bases, there was a span of 12 bases. Looked up from germline, CDR1 is SGHTA and CDR2 is FQGTGA. CDR3 sequence: CASSSPGSPYEQYF. CDR3 coding DNA: TGTGCCAGCAGCTCCCCCGGCTCCCCCTACGAGCAGTACTTC.

This clone appeared a few times. This rearrangement joins TRBV7-2 to TRBJ1-1; D call uncertain. This CDR3 is 15 amino acids long. CDR1 and CDR2 (germline): SGHTA, FQGNSA. Trimming stripped 4 bases from V and 0 bases from J, with 12 bases between. The CDR3 DNA reads TGTGCCAGCAGCTGGCGGGGATTCATGAACACTGAAGCTTTCTTT. It yields the protein CASSWRGFMNTEAFF. The full variable domain, rest sourced from reference TRBV7-2 and TRBJ1-1, is GAGVSQSPSNKVTEKGKDVELRCDPISGHTALYWYRQSLGQGLEFLIYFQGNSAPDKSGLPSDRFSAERTGGSVSTLTIQRTQQEDSAVYLCASSWRGFMNTEAFFGQGTRLTVV.

The chain is built from TRBV5-1 and TRBJ2-5, with 8 nucleotides matching TRBD1. The end of the DNA is better explained by TRBJ2-7, so the J call may be wrong. CDR3 length: 15 amino acids. The germline V gene encodes CDR1 SGHRS and CDR2 YFSETQ. The CDR3 nucleotides are TGCGCCAGCAGCTTGGTTGGGCAGGGGGCCGCCGAGCAGTACTTC. Translation gives CASSLVGQGAAEQYF.